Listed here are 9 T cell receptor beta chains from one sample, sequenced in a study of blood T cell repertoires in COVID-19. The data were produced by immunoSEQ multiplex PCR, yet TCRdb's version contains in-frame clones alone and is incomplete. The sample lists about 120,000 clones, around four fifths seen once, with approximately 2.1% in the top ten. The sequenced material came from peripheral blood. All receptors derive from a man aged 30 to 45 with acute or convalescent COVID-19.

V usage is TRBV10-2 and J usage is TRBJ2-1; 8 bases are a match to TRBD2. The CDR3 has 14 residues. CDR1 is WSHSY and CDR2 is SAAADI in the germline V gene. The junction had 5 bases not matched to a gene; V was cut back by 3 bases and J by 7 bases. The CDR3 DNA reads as TGCGCCAGCAGTGACAGCGGGAGTTCGAATGAGCAGTTCTTC. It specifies CASSDSGSSNEQFF.

The DNA for the CDR3 is TGTGCCAGTAGTCCTAAATTTTTCTCCTACAATGAGCAGTTCTTC. This encodes CASSPKFFSYNEQFF. The genes are TRBV19 and TRBJ2-1; D call uncertain. This CDR3 is built from 15 residues. CDR1 is LNHDA and CDR2 is SQIVND in the germline V gene (reference sequence). Trimming shortened V by 5 bases and J by 0 bases, and 11 bases separated the two germline ends.

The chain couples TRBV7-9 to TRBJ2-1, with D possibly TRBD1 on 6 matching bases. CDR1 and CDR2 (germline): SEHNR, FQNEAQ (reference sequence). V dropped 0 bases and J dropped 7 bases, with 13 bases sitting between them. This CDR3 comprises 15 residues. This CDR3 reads CASSLAGGYRNEQFF. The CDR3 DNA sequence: TGTGCCAGCAGCTTAGCAGGGGGATATAGAAATGAGCAGTTCTTC.

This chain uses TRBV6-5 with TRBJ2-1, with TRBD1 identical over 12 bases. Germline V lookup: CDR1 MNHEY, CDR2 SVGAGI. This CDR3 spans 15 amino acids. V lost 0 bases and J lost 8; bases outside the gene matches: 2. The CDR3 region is CASSYSRDRGHEQFF. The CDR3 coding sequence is TGTGCCAGCAGTTACTCCCGGGACAGGGGGCATGAGCAGTTCTTC.

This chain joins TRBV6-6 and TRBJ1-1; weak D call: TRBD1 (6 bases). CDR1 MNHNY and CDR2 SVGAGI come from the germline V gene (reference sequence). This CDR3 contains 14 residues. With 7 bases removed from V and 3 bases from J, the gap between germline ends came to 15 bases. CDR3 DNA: TGTGCCAGCACCGTAAAACAGGGTGACACTGAAGCTTTCTTT. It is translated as CASTVKQGDTEAFF.

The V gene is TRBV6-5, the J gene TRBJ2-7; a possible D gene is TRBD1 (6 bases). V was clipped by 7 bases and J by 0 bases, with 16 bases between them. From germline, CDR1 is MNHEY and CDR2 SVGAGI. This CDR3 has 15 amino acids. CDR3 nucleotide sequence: TGTGCCAGCATCGTGGACGGGACAAGCTCCTACGAGCAGTACGTC. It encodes CASIVDGTSSYEQYV.

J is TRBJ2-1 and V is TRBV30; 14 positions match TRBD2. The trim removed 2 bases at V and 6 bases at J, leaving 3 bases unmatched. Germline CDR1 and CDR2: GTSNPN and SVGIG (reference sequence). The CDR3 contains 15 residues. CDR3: CAWSRLAGGPNEQFF. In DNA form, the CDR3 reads TGTGCCTGGAGTCGACTAGCGGGAGGGCCCAATGAGCAGTTCTTC.

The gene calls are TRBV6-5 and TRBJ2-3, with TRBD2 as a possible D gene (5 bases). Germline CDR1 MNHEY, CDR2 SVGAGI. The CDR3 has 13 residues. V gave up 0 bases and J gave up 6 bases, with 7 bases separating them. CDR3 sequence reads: CASSYSGVDTQYF. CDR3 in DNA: TGTGCCAGCAGTTACTCCGGGGTCGATACGCAGTATTTT.

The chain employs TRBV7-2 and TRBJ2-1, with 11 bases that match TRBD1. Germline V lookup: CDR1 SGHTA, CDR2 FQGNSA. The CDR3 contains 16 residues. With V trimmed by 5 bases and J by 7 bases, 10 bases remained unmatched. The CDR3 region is CASSVTGQGVKNEQFF. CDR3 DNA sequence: TGTGCCAGCAGCGTCACGGGACAGGGGGTCAAAAATGAGCAGTTCTTC.